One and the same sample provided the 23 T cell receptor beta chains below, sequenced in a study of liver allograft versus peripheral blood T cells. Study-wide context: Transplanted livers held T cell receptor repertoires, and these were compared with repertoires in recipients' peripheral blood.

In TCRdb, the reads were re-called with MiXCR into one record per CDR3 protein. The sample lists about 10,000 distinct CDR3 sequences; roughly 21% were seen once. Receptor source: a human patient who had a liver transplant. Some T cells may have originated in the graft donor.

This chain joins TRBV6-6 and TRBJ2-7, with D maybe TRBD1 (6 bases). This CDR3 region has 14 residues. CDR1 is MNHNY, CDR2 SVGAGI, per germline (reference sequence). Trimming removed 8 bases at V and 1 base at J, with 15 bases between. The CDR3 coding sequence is TGTGCCAGCCAAGCTACGGGACAATCCTACGAGCAGTACTTC. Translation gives CASQATGQSYEQYF.

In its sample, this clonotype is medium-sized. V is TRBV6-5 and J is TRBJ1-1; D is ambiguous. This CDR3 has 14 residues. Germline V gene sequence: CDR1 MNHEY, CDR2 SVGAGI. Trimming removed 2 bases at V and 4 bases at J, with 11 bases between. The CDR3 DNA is TGTGCCAGCAGTTACAGTGGCAGACTCACTGAAGCTTTCTTT. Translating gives CASSYSGRLTEAFF.

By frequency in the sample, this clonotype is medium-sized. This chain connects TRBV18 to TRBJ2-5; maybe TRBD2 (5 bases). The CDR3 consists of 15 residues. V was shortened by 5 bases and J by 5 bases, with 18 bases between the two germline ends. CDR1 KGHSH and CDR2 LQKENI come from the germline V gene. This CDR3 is CASSKGVAQRETQYF. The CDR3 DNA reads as TGTGCCAGCTCAAAGGGCGTAGCGCAACGGGAGACCCAGTACTTC.

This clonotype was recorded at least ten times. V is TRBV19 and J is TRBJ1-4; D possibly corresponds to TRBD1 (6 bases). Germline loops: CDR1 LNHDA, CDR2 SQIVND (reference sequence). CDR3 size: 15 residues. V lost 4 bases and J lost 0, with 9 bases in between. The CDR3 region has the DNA TGTGCCAGTAGTACCAGGACAGCAACTAATGAAAAACTGTTTTTT. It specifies CASSTRTATNEKLFF.

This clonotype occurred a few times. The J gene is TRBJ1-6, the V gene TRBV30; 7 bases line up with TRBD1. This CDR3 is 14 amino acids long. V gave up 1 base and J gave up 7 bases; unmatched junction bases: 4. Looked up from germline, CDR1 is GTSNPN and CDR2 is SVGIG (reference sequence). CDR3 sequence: CAWSGTGGNSPLHF. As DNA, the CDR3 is TGTGCCTGGAGTGGGACAGGAGGGAATTCACCCCTCCACTTT.

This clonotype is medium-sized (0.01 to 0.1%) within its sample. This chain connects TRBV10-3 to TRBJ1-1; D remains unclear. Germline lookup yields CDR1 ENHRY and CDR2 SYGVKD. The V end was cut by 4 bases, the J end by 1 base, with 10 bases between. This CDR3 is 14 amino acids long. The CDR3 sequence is CAISGREPNTEAFF. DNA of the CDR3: TGTGCCATCAGTGGTAGGGAACCGAACACTGAAGCTTTCTTT.

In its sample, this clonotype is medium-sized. The CDR3, as DNA: TGTGCCAGCTCACCGACGCCCGATAGCAATCAGCCCCAGCATTTT. Translation: CASSPTPDSNQPQHF. The chain recombines TRBV18 with TRBJ1-5, with no clear D. V shed 3 bases and J shed 0 bases, with 9 bases lying between them. The germline gives CDR1 KGHSH, CDR2 LQKENI. The CDR3 runs to 15 residues.

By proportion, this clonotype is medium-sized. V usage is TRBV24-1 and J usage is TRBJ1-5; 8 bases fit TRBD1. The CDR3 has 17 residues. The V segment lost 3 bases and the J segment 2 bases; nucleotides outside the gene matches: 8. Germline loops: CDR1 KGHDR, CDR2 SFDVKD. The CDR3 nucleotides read TGTGCCACCAGTGATGGACAGGGCTTGATCGGCAATCAGCCCCAGCATTTT. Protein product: CATSDGQGLIGNQPQHF.

The CDR3 loop reads CSATDRGTNRGNTIYF. CDR3 DNA sequence: TGCAGTGCAACCGACAGGGGGACCAATAGAGGAAACACCATATATTTT. The V and J genes are TRBV20-1 and TRBJ1-3; 9 positions match TRBD1. The length of the CDR3 is 16 residues. CDR1 and CDR2 from the germline V gene are DFQATT and SNEGSKA (reference sequence). The V and J ends lost 6 bases and 4 bases, in that order; junction bases with no gene match: 13.

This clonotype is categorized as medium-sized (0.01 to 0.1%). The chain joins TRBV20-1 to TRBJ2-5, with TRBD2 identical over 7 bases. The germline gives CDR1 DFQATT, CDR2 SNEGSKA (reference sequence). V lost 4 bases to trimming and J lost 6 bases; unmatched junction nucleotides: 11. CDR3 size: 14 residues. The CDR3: CSAKEGGRAKTQYF. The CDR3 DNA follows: TGCAGTGCTAAGGAGGGCGGGAGAGCAAAGACCCAGTACTTC.

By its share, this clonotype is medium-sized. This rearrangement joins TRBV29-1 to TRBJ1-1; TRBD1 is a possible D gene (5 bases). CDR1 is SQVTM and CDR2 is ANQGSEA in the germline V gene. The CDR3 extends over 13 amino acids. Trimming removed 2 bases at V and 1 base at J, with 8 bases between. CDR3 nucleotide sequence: TGCAGCGTTGAAACAGGCTCGAACACTGAAGCTTTCTTT. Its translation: CSVETGSNTEAFF.

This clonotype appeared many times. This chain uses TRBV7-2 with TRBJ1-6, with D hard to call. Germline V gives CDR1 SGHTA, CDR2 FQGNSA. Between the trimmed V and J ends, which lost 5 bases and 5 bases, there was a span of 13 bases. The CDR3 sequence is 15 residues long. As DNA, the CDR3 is TGTGCCAGCAGCCTTATGGGTGGCGATAATTCACCCCTCCACTTT. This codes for CASSLMGGDNSPLHF.

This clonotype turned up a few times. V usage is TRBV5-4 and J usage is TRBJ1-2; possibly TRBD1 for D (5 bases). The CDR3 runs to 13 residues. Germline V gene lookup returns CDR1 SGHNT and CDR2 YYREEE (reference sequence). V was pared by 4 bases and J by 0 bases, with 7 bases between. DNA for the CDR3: TGTGCCAGCAGCCCGGGGGCTAACTATGGCTACACCTTC. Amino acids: CASSPGANYGYTF.

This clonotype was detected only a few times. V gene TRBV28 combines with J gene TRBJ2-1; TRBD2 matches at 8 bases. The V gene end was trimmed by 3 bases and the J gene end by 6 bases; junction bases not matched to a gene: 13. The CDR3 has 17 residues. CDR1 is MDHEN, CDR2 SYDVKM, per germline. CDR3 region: CASSFITAGGHPNEQFF. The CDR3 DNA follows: TGTGCCAGCAGTTTTATCACGGCGGGAGGACATCCCAATGAGCAGTTCTTC. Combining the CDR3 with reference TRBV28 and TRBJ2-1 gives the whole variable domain DVKVTQSSRYLVKRTGEKVFLECVQDMDHENMFWYRQDPGLGLRLIYFSYDVKMKEKGDIPEGYSVSREKKERFSLILESASTNQTSMYLCASSFITAGGHPNEQFFGPGTRLTVL.

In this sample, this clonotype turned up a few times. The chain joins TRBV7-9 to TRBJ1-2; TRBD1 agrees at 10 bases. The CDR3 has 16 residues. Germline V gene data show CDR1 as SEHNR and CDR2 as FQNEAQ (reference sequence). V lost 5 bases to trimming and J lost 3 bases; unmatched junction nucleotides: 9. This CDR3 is CASSQQAGTGDYGYTF. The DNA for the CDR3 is TGTGCCAGCAGCCAGCAAGCCGGGACAGGGGACTATGGCTACACCTTC.

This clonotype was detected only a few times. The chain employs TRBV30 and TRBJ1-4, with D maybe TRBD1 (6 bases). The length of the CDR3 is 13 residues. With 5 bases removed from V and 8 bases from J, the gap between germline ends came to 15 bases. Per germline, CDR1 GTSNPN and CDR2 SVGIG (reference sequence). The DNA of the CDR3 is TGTGCCTGGGGGAGGGGGGTCGGAGAAAAACTGTTTTTT. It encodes CAWGRGVGEKLFF.

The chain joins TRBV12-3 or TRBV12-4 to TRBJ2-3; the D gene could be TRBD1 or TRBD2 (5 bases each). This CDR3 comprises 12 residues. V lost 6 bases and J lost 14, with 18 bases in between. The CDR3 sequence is CASSPTGASAYF. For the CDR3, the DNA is TGTGCCAGCAGCCCTACCGGGGCCTCGGCGTATTTT.

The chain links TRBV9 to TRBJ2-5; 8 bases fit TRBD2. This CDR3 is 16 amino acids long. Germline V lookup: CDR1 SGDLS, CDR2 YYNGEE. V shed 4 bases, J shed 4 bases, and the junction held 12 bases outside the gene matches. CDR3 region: CASSPRGAGEGETQYF. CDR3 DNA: TGTGCCAGCAGCCCTCGAGGAGCGGGAGAAGGAGAGACCCAGTACTTC.

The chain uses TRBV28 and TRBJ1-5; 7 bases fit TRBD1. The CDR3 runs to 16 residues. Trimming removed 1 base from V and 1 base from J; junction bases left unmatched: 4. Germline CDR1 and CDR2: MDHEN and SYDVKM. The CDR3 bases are TGTGCCAGCAGTTTATTCAGGGGGTTGAGCAATCAGCCCCAGCATTTT. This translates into CASSLFRGLSNQPQHF.

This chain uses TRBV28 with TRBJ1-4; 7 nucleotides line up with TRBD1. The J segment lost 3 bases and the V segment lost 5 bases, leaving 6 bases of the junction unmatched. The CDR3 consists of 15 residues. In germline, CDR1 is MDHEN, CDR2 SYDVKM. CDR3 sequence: CASSIQGVANEKLFF. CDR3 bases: TGTGCCAGCAGTATCCAGGGGGTGGCTAATGAAAAACTGTTTTTT.

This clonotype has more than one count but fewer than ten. The CDR3, as DNA: TGTGCCAGCAGCGTAGGTTGGGGGGGGGGCTACACCTTC. Protein sequence: CASSVGWGGGYTF. The chain uses TRBV9 and TRBJ1-2; maybe TRBD1 (5 bases). Germline V gene lookup returns CDR1 SGDLS and CDR2 YYNGEE. Deletions cut 0 bases from V and 8 bases from J, with 11 bases between. The CDR3 runs to 13 residues.

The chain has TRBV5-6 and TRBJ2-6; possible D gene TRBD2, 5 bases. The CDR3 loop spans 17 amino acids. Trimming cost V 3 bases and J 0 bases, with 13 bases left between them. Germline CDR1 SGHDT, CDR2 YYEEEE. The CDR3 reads CASSSGGESSGANVLTF. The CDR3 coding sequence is TGTGCCAGCAGCTCCGGAGGCGAAAGCTCTGGGGCCAACGTCCTGACTTTC.

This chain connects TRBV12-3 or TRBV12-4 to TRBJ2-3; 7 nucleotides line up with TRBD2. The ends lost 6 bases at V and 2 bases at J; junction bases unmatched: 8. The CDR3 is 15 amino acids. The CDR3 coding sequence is TGTGCCAGCAGGCCCCCGGGACTACACACAGATACGCAGTATTTT. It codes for CASRPPGLHTDTQYF.